This T cell receptor (beta chain) stems from a study of blood T cell repertoires in COVID-19. On the study more broadly: T cells, B-cell-depleted T cells, or PBMCs supplied cDNA or gDNA.

About this clone itself: One end of the junction fails to match germline, which may point to a read error.

Sequencing used immunoSEQ multiplex PCR; TCRdb keeps in-frame clones, though not all of them. The sample holds tens of thousands of clones; over 70% are singletons and the top ten take about 49%. Germline V gene lookup returns CDR1 MGHDK and CDR2 SYGVNS. The CDR3 is 15 residues long. The sample comprised peripheral blood. This receptor was identified in a woman aged 70 to 79 with acute or convalescent COVID-19. The chain joins TRBV25-1 to TRBJ1-6; 8 bases line up with TRBD1. Here the CDR3 reads CASSAMTGDPSPLPF. CDR3 bases: TGTGCCAGCAGTGCCATGACAGGGGATCCTTCACCCCTCCCCTTT.